Following are 27 T cell receptor beta chains from one sample sequenced in a study of T-cell memory formation after mild COVID-19. TCRdb processed the 5' RACE reads anew with MiXCR; each CDR3 protein has one entry. The sample records roughly 500,000 distinct CDR3 sequences, roughly 22% being singletons. Sequencing was performed on PBMCs or a T cell subset sorted from them (not recorded which). All receptors come from an adult woman who had mild COVID-19 (a few samples of this study predate the infection). Cell type and time point are not known.

The rearrangement uses TRBV18 and TRBJ1-2; 11 nucleotides line up with TRBD1. Germline V gene lookup returns CDR1 KGHSH and CDR2 LQKENI. The junction had 4 bases not matched to a gene; V was cut back by 4 bases and J by 0 bases. There are 16 residues in the CDR3. The CDR3 coding sequence is TGTGCCAGCTCACTACCGGGACAGGGGGCTAACTATGGCTACACCTTC. Protein: CASSLPGQGANYGYTF.

The rearrangement joins TRBV7-6 to TRBJ1-1; D is possibly TRBD1 (5 bases). V lost 0 bases and J 4 bases, leaving 12 bases between the germline ends. There are 15 residues in the CDR3. In germline, CDR1 is SGHVS, CDR2 FNYEAQ. As DNA, the CDR3 is TGTGCCAGCAGCTTAGCGCGGCGGGGGATCACTGAAGCTTTCTTT. This translates into CASSLARRGITEAFF.

This clonotype has just a few counts. The J gene is TRBJ2-4, the V gene TRBV30; 8 positions agree with TRBD2. The CDR3 is 14 amino acids. Germline values: CDR1 GTSNPN, CDR2 SVGIG (reference sequence). The V gene end was trimmed by 7 bases and the J gene end by 0 bases; junction bases not matched to a gene: 5. In DNA form, the CDR3 reads TGTGCCTTAAGCGGGAGCCTAGCCAAAAACATTCAGTACTTC. Translation gives CALSGSLAKNIQYF.

The sample holds a few counts of this clonotype. The chain carries TRBV20-1 and TRBJ2-2, with D possibly TRBD2 on 7 matching bases. The germline CDR1 and CDR2 sequences are DFQATT and SNEGSKA (reference sequence). This CDR3 is 14 amino acids long. The ends were cut back, 0 bases at V and 7 bases at J, with 12 bases in the middle. This CDR3 is CSARERGAIGELFF. The CDR3 DNA reads TGCAGTGCTAGAGAACGGGGGGCTATCGGGGAGCTGTTTTTT.

This clonotype appeared a few times. The genes are TRBV30 and TRBJ2-1, with D perhaps TRBD1 (5 bases). CDR1 is GTSNPN and CDR2 is SVGIG in the germline V gene (reference sequence). The CDR3 contains 13 residues. V shed 3 bases and J shed 15 bases, with 21 bases lying between them. The CDR3 is CAWSVRQYNLGFF. In DNA form, the CDR3 reads TGTGCCTGGAGCGTAAGACAGTACAATCTGGGGTTCTTC. Full variable domain (rest looked up from reference TRBV30 and TRBJ2-1): SQTIHQWPATLVQPVGSPLSLECTVEGTSNPNLYWYRQAAGRGLQLLFYSVGIGQISSEVPQNLSASRPQDRQFILSSKKLLLSDSGFYLCAWSVRQYNLGFFGPGTRLTVL.

The chain's CDR3 is CASSGGWSNQPQHF. The CDR3 nucleotides are TGTGCCAGCTCAGGGGGCTGGAGTAATCAGCCCCAGCATTTT. The rearrangement links TRBV27 to TRBJ1-5; 8 bases align to TRBD1. V gave up 8 bases and J gave up 4 bases; unmatched junction bases: 7. From germline, CDR1 is MNHEY and CDR2 SMNVEV (reference sequence). The CDR3 consists of 14 residues.

The gene calls are TRBV7-9 and TRBJ1-1; 12 positions match TRBD1. Germline V gene lookup returns CDR1 SEHNR and CDR2 FQNEAQ (reference sequence). With V trimmed by 2 bases and J by 4 bases, 5 bases remained unmatched. The CDR3 sequence is 16 residues long. The CDR3 nucleotides are TGTGCCAGCAGCTTATCCGGGACAGGGGGCGGCACTGAAGCTTTCTTT. Translating gives CASSLSGTGGGTEAFF. Full variable domain (missing parts from reference TRBV7-9 and TRBJ1-1): DTGVSQNPRHKITKRGQNVTFRCDPISEHNRLYWYRQTLGQGPEFLTYFQNEAQLEKSRLLSDRFSAERPKGSFSTLEIQRTEQGDSAMYLCASSLSGTGGGTEAFFGQGTRLTVV.

The sample holds many counts of this clonotype. This chain connects TRBV18 to TRBJ1-5; D is undetermined. Trimming cost V 1 base and J 0 bases, with 10 bases left between them. There are 16 residues in the CDR3. CDR1 and CDR2 (germline): KGHSH, LQKENI. The CDR3 DNA reads as TGTGCCAGCTCACCACTACCACAGTCTAGCAATCAGCCCCAGCATTTT. Residues: CASSPLPQSSNQPQHF.

The sample holds a few counts of this clonotype. J is TRBJ2-3 and V is TRBV6-2 or TRBV6-3; D call uncertain. V was trimmed by 10 bases and J by 4 bases, leaving 12 bases between them. There are 12 residues in the CDR3. CDR1 MNHEY and CDR2 SVGEGT come from the germline V gene. CDR3 sequence reads: CATYDWADTQYF. DNA of the CDR3: TGTGCCACCTACGATTGGGCAGATACGCAGTATTTT.

This sequence joins TRBV4-1 and TRBJ2-3, with D possibly matching TRBD2 (6 bases). Looked up from germline, CDR1 is MGHRA and CDR2 is YSYEKL. The CDR3 length is 16 residues. Deletions cut 1 base from V and 1 base from J, with 12 bases between. CDR3 amino acids: CASSQGWGVRTDTQYF. CDR3 nucleotides: TGCGCCAGCAGCCAAGGTTGGGGGGTTCGCACAGATACGCAGTATTTT.

In this sample, this clonotype turned up a few times. This chain uses TRBV9 with TRBJ2-1; maybe TRBD1 (7 bases). This CDR3 has 16 residues. The germline V and J ends were trimmed by 3 bases and 7 bases, with 20 bases remaining between them. CDR1 is SGDLS and CDR2 is YYNGEE in the germline V gene. The CDR3 DNA is TGTGCCAGCAGCGCCGGTCTGGAGGGACAGTTTAATGAGCAGTTCTTC. Protein: CASSAGLEGQFNEQFF.

The chain combines TRBV30 with TRBJ2-1; D remains unclear. Per the germline V gene, CDR1 is GTSNPN and CDR2 is SVGIG (reference sequence). The CDR3 loop spans 11 amino acids. Trimming took 3 bases from V and 8 from J, leaving 8 bases between them. The CDR3: CAWSPLDEQFF. The DNA for the CDR3 is TGTGCCTGGAGCCCCCTGGATGAGCAGTTCTTC.

This clonotype was picked up a small number of times. The rearrangement uses TRBV7-2 and TRBJ1-2; TRBD1 aligns across 7 bases. With V trimmed by 5 bases and J by 4 bases, 10 bases remained unmatched. Per germline, CDR1 SGHTA and CDR2 FQGNSA. The CDR3 is 15 residues long. The CDR3 DNA sequence: TGTGCCAGCAGCCCGCGGACAGGTCCCCCCTATGGCTACACCTTC. Translation gives CASSPRTGPPYGYTF.

This clonotype was seen at least ten times. The chain joins TRBV6-5 to TRBJ1-1, with D perhaps matching TRBD1 (6 bases). Germline CDR1 MNHEY, CDR2 SVGAGI. V was pared by 2 bases and J by 1 base, with 8 bases between. CDR3 length equals 14 residues. The CDR3 sequence: CASSYLQGNTEAFF. In DNA, the CDR3 is TGTGCCAGCAGTTACCTACAGGGGAACACTGAAGCTTTCTTT.

This clonotype has more than one count but fewer than ten. The J gene is TRBJ2-7, the V gene TRBV10-2, with 8 bases aligning to TRBD2. Germline lookup yields CDR1 WSHSY and CDR2 SAAADI. After removal of 0 bases from V and 3 bases from J, the junction contained 1 base not matched to a gene. This CDR3 contains 14 residues. This CDR3 is CASSESGLGYEQYF. Here the CDR3 DNA reads TGCGCCAGCAGTGAGTCGGGACTAGGCTACGAGCAGTACTTC.

This clonotype has more than one count but fewer than ten. This sequence joins TRBV25-1 and TRBJ2-7; D possibly corresponds to TRBD2 (6 bases). CDR1 and CDR2 from the germline V gene are MGHDK and SYGVNS. The CDR3 spans 18 residues. Trimming took off 8 bases at V and 0 bases at J, with 26 bases between the two ends. CDR3 sequence: CASRGLRTDPKDSYEQYF. Written as DNA, the CDR3 is TGTGCCAGCCGGGGACTGAGAACTGATCCGAAAGACTCCTACGAGCAGTACTTC.

This clonotype was detected a few times. One end of the junction varies from germline; a read error may be responsible. V gene TRBV7-7 combines with J gene TRBJ2-3, with D possibly being TRBD1 (6 bases). From germline, CDR1 is SSHAT and CDR2 FNYEAQ (reference sequence). This CDR3 comprises 15 residues. The CDR3 DNA reads as TGTGCTAGCAGCCTACAGGGATTGTTGTCAGATACGCAGTATTTT. Translated, it gives CASSLQGLLSDTQYF.

This rearrangement joins TRBV18 to TRBJ1-4, with D maybe TRBD1 (5 bases). The V gene lost 2 bases and the J gene lost 7 bases, with 11 bases spanning the gap. Germline-derived CDR1 and CDR2 are KGHSH and LQKENI. The CDR3 loop spans 14 amino acids. Written as DNA, the CDR3 is TGTGCCAGCTCACCAAGCGGGGGTGGTGAAAAACTGTTTTTT. The encoded protein is CASSPSGGGEKLFF.

The chain is built from TRBV6-5 and TRBJ2-1; no reliable D call. Trimming took off 8 bases at V and 4 bases at J, with 15 bases between the two ends. CDR1 is MNHEY and CDR2 is SVGAGI in the germline V gene. The CDR3 sequence is 14 residues long. CDR3 region: CASYSRGGYNEQFF. In DNA form, the CDR3 reads TGTGCCAGCTACTCCCGTGGTGGATACAATGAGCAGTTCTTC.

In this sample, this clonotype turned up a few times. This chain uses TRBV6-1 with TRBJ2-1; D call uncertain. Germline assignment: CDR1 MNHNS and CDR2 SASEGT. The CDR3 is 13 residues long. The ends were cut back, 2 bases at V and 4 bases at J, with 6 bases in the middle. The CDR3 nucleotides read TGTGCCAGCAGTGAACACAGATACAATGAGCAGTTCTTC. Protein product: CASSEHRYNEQFF.

This clonotype was seen more than once but under ten times. V gene TRBV4-1 combines with J gene TRBJ1-5; a possible D gene is TRBD1 (6 bases). Germline CDR1 is MGHRA and CDR2 is YSYEKL. V was clipped by 0 bases and J by 7 bases, with 13 bases between them. The CDR3 totals 15 residues. The CDR3 DNA reads TGCGCCAGCAGCCAAGATTGGGGGGCCTGGCAGCCCCAGCATTTT. Translation: CASSQDWGAWQPQHF.

This clonotype was counted only a few times. V gene TRBV11-2 combines with J gene TRBJ2-3, with a possible D match to TRBD2 (6 bases). Between the trimmed V and J ends, which lost 5 bases and 6 bases, there was a span of 18 bases. The CDR3 sequence is 15 residues long. Germline V gives CDR1 SGHAT, CDR2 FQNNGV. CDR3 residues: CASSPTSPGSDTQYF. CDR3 DNA: TGTGCCAGCAGCCCCACTAGCCCAGGGTCGGATACGCAGTATTTT.

The sample holds one count of this clonotype. The CDR3 DNA sequence: TGTGCCAGCAGCTTAGAGGACGGGACTAACAATGAGCAGTTCTTC. Its translation: CASSLEDGTNNEQFF. The chain combines TRBV7-2 with TRBJ2-1, with 7 bases matching TRBD2. J gave up 5 bases and V 1 base, and 5 bases lay outside the gene matches. Germline V gene data show CDR1 as SGHTA and CDR2 as FQGNSA. This CDR3 has 15 residues. Looking up the rest from reference TRBV7-2 and TRBJ2-1 gives the full variable domain: GAGVSQSPSNKVTEKGKDVELRCDPISGHTALYWYRQSLGQGLEFLIYFQGNSAPDKSGLPSDRFSAERTGGSVSTLTIQRTQQEDSAVYLCASSLEDGTNNEQFFGPGTRLTVL.

This clonotype was counted at least ten times. The chain uses TRBV2 and TRBJ2-3; no clear D. V was clipped by 6 bases and J by 2 bases, with 15 bases between them. Germline lookup yields CDR1 SNHLY and CDR2 FYNNEI. The CDR3 is made up of 15 amino acids. The CDR3 DNA is TGTGCCAGCAGGCTTTTCCAAGGGTCCACAGATACGCAGTATTTT. Its translation is CASRLFQGSTDTQYF.

V gene TRBV7-9 combines with J gene TRBJ2-4, with D perhaps TRBD1 (6 bases). Germline V gene data show CDR1 as SEHNR and CDR2 as FQNEAQ (reference sequence). The V and J ends lost 1 base and 0 bases respectively, with 16 bases between them. This CDR3 has 18 amino acids. The CDR3 here is CASSLDREFGLAKNIQYF. CDR3 in DNA: TGTGCCAGCAGCTTAGACAGGGAATTTGGCCTAGCCAAAAACATTCAGTACTTC.

The rearrangement joins TRBV7-9 to TRBJ1-1; no clear D. CDR1 is SEHNR, CDR2 FQNEAQ, per germline (reference sequence). V lost 1 base, J lost 8 bases, and 11 bases lay in between. There are 13 residues in the CDR3. CDR3 nucleotides: TGTGCCAGCAGCTTAGGTGCCCTGATCGAAGCTTTCTTT. Its translation: CASSLGALIEAFF.

The V and J genes are TRBV20-1 and TRBJ2-7; a possible D gene is TRBD2 (5 bases). The CDR3 is 15 residues long. V lost 0 bases and J 0 bases, leaving 12 bases between the germline ends. Germline CDR1 reads DFQATT; CDR2 reads SNEGSKA (reference sequence). CDR3 amino acids: CSARDEGLSSYEQYF. CDR3 coding DNA: TGCAGTGCTAGAGATGAGGGCCTCAGCTCCTACGAGCAGTACTTC.